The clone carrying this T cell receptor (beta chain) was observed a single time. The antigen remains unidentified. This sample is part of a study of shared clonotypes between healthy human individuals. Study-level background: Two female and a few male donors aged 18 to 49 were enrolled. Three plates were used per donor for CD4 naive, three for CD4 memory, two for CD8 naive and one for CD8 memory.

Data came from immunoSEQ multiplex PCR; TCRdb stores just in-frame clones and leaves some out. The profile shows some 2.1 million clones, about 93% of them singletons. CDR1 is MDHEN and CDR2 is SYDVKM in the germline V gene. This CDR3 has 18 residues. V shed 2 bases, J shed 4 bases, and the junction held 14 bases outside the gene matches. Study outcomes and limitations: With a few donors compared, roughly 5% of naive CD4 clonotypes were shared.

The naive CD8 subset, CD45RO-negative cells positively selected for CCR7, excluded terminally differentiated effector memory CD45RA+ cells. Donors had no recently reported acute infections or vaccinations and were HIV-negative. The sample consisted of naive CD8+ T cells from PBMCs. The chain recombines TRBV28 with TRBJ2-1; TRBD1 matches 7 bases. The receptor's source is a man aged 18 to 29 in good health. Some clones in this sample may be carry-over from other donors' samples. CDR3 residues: CASSLPATTGANYNEQFF. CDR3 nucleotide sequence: TGTGCCAGCAGTTTACCAGCAACTACAGGGGCCAATTACAATGAGCAGTTCTTC.